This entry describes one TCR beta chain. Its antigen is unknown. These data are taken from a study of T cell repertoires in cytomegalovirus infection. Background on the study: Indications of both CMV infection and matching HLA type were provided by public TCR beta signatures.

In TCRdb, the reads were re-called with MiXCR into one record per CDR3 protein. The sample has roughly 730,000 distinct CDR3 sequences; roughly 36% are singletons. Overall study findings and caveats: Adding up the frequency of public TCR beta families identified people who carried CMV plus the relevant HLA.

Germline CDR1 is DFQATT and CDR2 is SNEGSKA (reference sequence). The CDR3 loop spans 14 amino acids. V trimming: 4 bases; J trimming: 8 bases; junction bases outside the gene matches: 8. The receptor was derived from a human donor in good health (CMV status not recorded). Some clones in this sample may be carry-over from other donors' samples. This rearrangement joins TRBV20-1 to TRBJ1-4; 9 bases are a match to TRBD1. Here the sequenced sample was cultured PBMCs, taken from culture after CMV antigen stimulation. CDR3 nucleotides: TGCAGTGCTAAGCCCACAGGGGGCTGGGAAAAACTGTTTTTT. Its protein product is CSAKPTGGWEKLFF.